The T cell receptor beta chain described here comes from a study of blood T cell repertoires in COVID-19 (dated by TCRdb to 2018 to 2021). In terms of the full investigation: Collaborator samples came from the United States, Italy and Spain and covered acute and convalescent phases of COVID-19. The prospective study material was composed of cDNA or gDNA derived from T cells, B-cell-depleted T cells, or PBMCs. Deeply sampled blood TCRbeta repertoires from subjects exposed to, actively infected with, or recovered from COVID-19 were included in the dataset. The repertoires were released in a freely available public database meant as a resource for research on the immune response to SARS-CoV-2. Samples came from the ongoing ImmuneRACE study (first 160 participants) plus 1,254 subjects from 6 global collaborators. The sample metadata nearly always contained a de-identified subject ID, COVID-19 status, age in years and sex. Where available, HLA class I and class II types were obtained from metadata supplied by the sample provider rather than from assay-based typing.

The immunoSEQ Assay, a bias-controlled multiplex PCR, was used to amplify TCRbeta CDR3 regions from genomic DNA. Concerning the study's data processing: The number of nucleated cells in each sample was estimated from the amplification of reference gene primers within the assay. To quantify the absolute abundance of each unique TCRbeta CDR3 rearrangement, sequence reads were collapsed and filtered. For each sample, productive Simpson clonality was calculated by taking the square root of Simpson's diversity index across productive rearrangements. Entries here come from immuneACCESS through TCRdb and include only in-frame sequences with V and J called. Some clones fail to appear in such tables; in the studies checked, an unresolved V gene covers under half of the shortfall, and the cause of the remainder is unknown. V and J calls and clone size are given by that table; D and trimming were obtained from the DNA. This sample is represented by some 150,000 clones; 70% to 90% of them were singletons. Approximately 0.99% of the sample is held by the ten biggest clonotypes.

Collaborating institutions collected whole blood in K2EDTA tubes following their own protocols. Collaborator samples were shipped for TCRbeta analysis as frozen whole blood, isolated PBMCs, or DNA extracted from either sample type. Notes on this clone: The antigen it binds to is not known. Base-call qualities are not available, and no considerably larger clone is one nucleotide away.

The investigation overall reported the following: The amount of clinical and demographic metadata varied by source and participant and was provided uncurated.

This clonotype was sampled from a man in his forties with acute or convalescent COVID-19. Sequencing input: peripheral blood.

DNA sequence: TGTGCCAGCAGCCAAGAGGGGGGGCAGGCTGAAAAACTGTTTTTT. Translated, this gives CASSQEGGQAEKLFF. This sequence uses TRBV4-2 and TRBJ1-4, and possibly TRBD1, on 6 matching bases. The germline V gene encodes CDR1 LGHNA and CDR2 YNFKEQ. The CDR3 runs 15 amino acids, cysteine and phenylalanine included. Only the CDR3 part of the read is kept: 45 bases, read in frame from the first base. At the junction V is shortened by 0 bases and J by 7 bases, with 12 bases in between.